This T cell receptor beta chain was identified in a study of cytomegalovirus exposure and HLA in healthy donors. TCRdb keeps only in-frame clones here, not all; method: immunoSEQ multiplex PCR. The repertoire holds more than 45,000 clones, roughly 94% seen once, with 2% to 2.5% in the top ten. For this clone: What it binds is unknown.

Study conclusions and caveats: As was reported, the classifier diagnosed cytomegalovirus status with high specificity and sensitivity. Cytomegalovirus-associated status was assigned to about 150 TCR beta chains. Confirmation was obtained in vitro that a few CMV-associated chains are specific for CMV antigens.

Donors came from a validation cohort of some 130 subjects, distinct from the first 666-subject cohort. Trimming cost V 1 base and J 5 bases, with 8 bases left between them. The CDR3 is made up of 13 amino acids. Germline values: CDR1 SGHTA, CDR2 FQGNSA. V usage is TRBV7-2 and J usage is TRBJ1-1; D is undetermined. Sequencing was done on a sample of PBMCs. This TCR was sampled from a man younger than 35 in good health and CMV-seronegative. The CDR3 here is CASSLVQNTEAFF. The CDR3 nucleotides read TGTGCCAGCAGCTTAGTACAGAATACTGAAGCTTTCTTT.